Shown below are 10 T cell receptor beta chains from a single sample sequenced in a study of post-analysis software for immune sequencing data. Study-level findings and limits: A handful of TRBV segments occurring more often in patients than controls included TRBV5-6, TRBV5-1 and TRBV20-1.

The antigens for these receptors are not known. Tagging with unique molecular identifiers was a feature of the TCR beta cDNA libraries. TCRdb reanalysed the PCR reads using MiXCR and keeps one entry per CDR3 protein. The table has approximately 460,000 distinct CDR3 sequences, under 55% seen once. Sequencing was done on a sample of blood. The receptors here all came from a girl between 10 and 17 years old with multiple sclerosis.

The chain employs TRBV6-1 and TRBJ1-2; 7 nucleotides align to TRBD1. This CDR3 has 18 residues. CDR1 MNHNS and CDR2 SASEGT come from the germline V gene. Trimming took 6 bases from V and 0 from J; bases not matched to a gene: 16. CDR3 sequence (DNA): TGTGCCAGCAGCACTATCGCCGGGGCAGGGGGACCTAACTATGGCTACACCTTC. It yields the protein CASSTIAGAGGPNYGYTF.

The J gene is TRBJ1-4, the V gene TRBV5-6; 12 bases are shared with TRBD1. CDR3 length: 16 residues. CDR1 and CDR2 (germline): SGHDT, YYEEEE. The ends lost 4 bases at V and 10 bases at J; junction bases unmatched: 11. CDR3 nucleotides: TGTGCCAGCAGCATCCGGGACAGGGGGCAGTTGGGAAAACTGTTTTTT. This translates into CASSIRDRGQLGKLFF.

This clonotype was detected only once. The chain combines TRBV12-3 or TRBV12-4 with TRBJ2-1; no clear D gene. V was clipped by 6 bases and J by 0 bases, with 15 bases between them. The CDR3 covers 16 residues. Written as DNA, the CDR3 is TGTGCCAGCAGCCCCCAGGACGGCAGCTCCTACAATGAGCAGTTCTTC. This sequence encodes CASSPQDGSSYNEQFF.

The chain recombines TRBV28 with TRBJ2-3; 10 positions agree with TRBD1. Germline CDR1 reads MDHEN; CDR2 reads SYDVKM. Trimming removed 11 bases from V and 4 bases from J; junction bases left unmatched: 6. The CDR3 is 13 amino acids. The CDR3 nucleotides read TGTGCCTTGTCCGGGACAGGGGCAGATACGCAGTATTTT. It codes for CALSGTGADTQYF.

This clonotype has only a few counts. The V call is TRBV20-1, the J call TRBJ2-3; 8 bases agree with TRBD1. The CDR3 is 14 residues long. CDR1 is DFQATT and CDR2 is SNEGSKA in the germline V gene (reference sequence). Trimming cost V 1 base and J 3 bases; bases outside gene matches: 3. The CDR3 region has the DNA TGCAGTGCTAGAGTGACAGGGGTAACAGATACGCAGTATTTT. Its protein is CSARVTGVTDTQYF.

This clonotype occurred a few times. The rearrangement uses TRBV29-1 and TRBJ2-2, with D uncertain. CDR1 and CDR2 from the germline V gene are SQVTM and ANQGSEA. The CDR3 sequence is 15 residues long. V was shortened by 2 bases and J by 0 bases, with 10 bases between the two germline ends. The DNA for the CDR3 is TGCAGCGTTGAACTCCCTGCTTCGAACACCGGGGAGCTGTTTTTT. Translating gives CSVELPASNTGELFF.

V and J are TRBV9 and TRBJ2-3, with unresolved D. The CDR3 is 15 residues long. The ends were cut back, 3 bases at V and 0 bases at J, with 11 bases in the middle. The germline V gene has CDR1 SGDLS and CDR2 YYNGEE. This chain's CDR3 is CASSADGASTDTQYF. The CDR3 DNA sequence: TGTGCCAGCAGCGCGGACGGTGCTAGCACAGATACGCAGTATTTT.

The V call is TRBV7-2, the J call TRBJ2-5; 7 bases are a match to TRBD1. The CDR3 extends over 14 amino acids. V lost 5 bases and J lost 4; bases outside the gene matches: 7. Germline CDR1 is SGHTA and CDR2 is FQGNSA. The CDR3 here is CASSEQGFGETQYF. CDR3 DNA sequence: TGTGCCAGCAGCGAACAGGGGTTTGGAGAGACCCAGTACTTC.

The chain links TRBV2 to TRBJ2-5; 14 nucleotides match TRBD2. Germline CDR1 is SNHLY and CDR2 is FYNNEI. With 7 bases clipped from V and 5 bases from J, the junction kept 9 bases outside the gene matches. The CDR3 consists of 16 residues. The CDR3 DNA reads as TGTGCCAGCATCCAGGGACTAGCGGGAGTCGGTGAGACCCAGTACTTC. As protein: CASIQGLAGVGETQYF.

This clonotype was counted between two and nine times. This chain links TRBV20-1 with TRBJ2-1; the D gene could be TRBD1 or TRBD2 (5 bases each). The germline V gene has CDR1 DFQATT and CDR2 SNEGSKA (reference sequence). CDR3 length: 15 amino acids. V shed 2 bases and J shed 0 bases, with 11 bases lying between them. This CDR3 reads CSARNGGSSYNEQFF. For the CDR3, the DNA is TGCAGTGCTAGAAATGGGGGTAGCTCCTACAATGAGCAGTTCTTC.